This T cell receptor beta chain came from a study of vaccination effects on CD4 cells after COVID-19. Study observations and caveats: Spike-reactive clones found after vaccination in convalescents were mainly new vaccine-induced clones. The study, lacking early post-infection timepoints, had few convalescent patients.

Only in-frame clones appear in the TCRdb table, and some are missing; sequencing was by immunoSEQ multiplex PCR. The table shows more than 20,000 clones, with around 79% occurring only once. This CDR3 is 15 amino acids long. CDR1 and CDR2 (germline): SGDLS, YYNGEE. Trimming removed 3 bases from V and 0 bases from J, with 11 bases in between. Antigen-specific CD4+ T cell clonotypes were called by their expansion after viral peptide-pool culture in ViraFEST. Culture proceeded for about 11 days, and CD4+ T cells were then isolated. The person acquired a PCR-confirmed SARS-CoV-2 infection between March and December 2020. As to this clone: The antigen is unknown.

The sample was CD4+ T cells from PBMCs cultured with HCoV-NL63 spike peptides, taken before COVID-19 vaccination. The TCR comes from a human donor who had a prior SARS-CoV-2 infection. V gene TRBV9 combines with J gene TRBJ2-3, with D hard to call. The CDR3 coding sequence is TGTGCCAGCAGCGCAAGGGTTCCTAGCACAGATACGCAGTATTTT. Residues: CASSARVPSTDTQYF.